The clone carrying this T cell receptor (beta chain) was observed a handful of times. Profiled with immunoSEQ multiplex PCR; TCRdb holds only in-frame clones, not every one. The data contain 25,000 to 35,000 clones, 80% to 90% of them singletons. This specimen belongs to a study of T cell changes during pregnancy in multiple sclerosis. V gave up 3 bases and J gave up 4 bases, with 12 bases separating them. Germline CDR1 GTSNPN, CDR2 SVGIG (reference sequence). The CDR3 covers 13 residues. This sequence originates from a female donor with multiple sclerosis, enrolled in a pregnancy study. The sample was CD8+ T cells from peripheral blood mononuclear cells, taken in the second trimester of pregnancy. This chain uses TRBV30 with TRBJ1-2, with D uncertain. The CDR3 DNA reads as TGTGCCTGGAGAGCTGCAGAGGCCTATGGCTACACCTTC. As protein: CAWRAAEAYGYTF.